The 16 T cell receptor beta chains below all came from one sample that was sequenced in a study of OX40 agonist ivuxolimab in advanced cancers. Sequencing used immunoSEQ multiplex PCR; TCRdb keeps in-frame clones, though not all of them. The sample lists tens of thousands of clones; 88% were seen once. The sequencing here drew on CD4+ or CD8+ T cells sorted from blood, taken in a trial of the OX40 agonist ivuxolimab. These receptors came from an adult with an advanced solid tumor such as melanoma, head and neck, liver or kidney cancer.

V usage is TRBV6-6 and J usage is TRBJ2-1, with D possibly being TRBD1 (5 bases). Trimming stripped 7 bases from V and 7 bases from J, with 8 bases between. The CDR3 is 11 amino acids. Germline CDR1 reads MNHNY; CDR2 reads SVGAGI (reference sequence). As DNA, the CDR3 is TGTGCCAGCACTAACAGGAATGAGCAGTTCTTC. Amino acid sequence: CASTNRNEQFF.

The gene calls are TRBV7-8 and TRBJ2-5, with 8 bases aligning to TRBD2. The length of the CDR3 is 15 residues. V was pared by 8 bases and J by 4 bases, with 12 bases of the junction left unmatched. Looked up from germline, CDR1 is SGHVS and CDR2 is FQNEAQ. The CDR3: CASVRKRAGGETQYF. The CDR3 DNA follows: TGTGCCAGCGTCCGAAAGCGGGCGGGGGGAGAGACCCAGTACTTC.

This clone appeared a single time. V and J are TRBV5-1 and TRBJ2-5; 8 bases agree with TRBD2. The V gene's germline CDR1 is SGHRS and CDR2 YFSETQ. The length of the CDR3 is 13 residues. V shed 9 bases, J shed 2 bases, and the junction held 6 bases outside the gene matches. In nucleotides, the CDR3 is TGCGCCACCCGACTAGCGAGACAAGAGACCCAGTACTTC. Protein: CATRLARQETQYF.

The CDR3 DNA follows: TGCAGCGCAGAACCGGGCTACACCTTC. It yields the protein CSAEPGYTF. The chain uses TRBV29-1 and TRBJ1-2, with D hard to call. The CDR3 is 9 residues long. Trimming removed 7 bases from V and 8 bases from J, with 8 bases in between. In germline, CDR1 is SQVTM, CDR2 ANQGSEA.

This chain joins TRBV11-3 and TRBJ2-1; no clear D. The CDR3 spans 13 residues. Germline-derived CDR1 and CDR2 are SGHNT and YENEEA. The V end was cut by 2 bases, the J end by 12 bases, with 14 bases between. The DNA of the CDR3 is TGTGCCAGCAGCTTATACCCCCTGGGTGGGCAGTTCTTC. Translated: CASSLYPLGGQFF.

The sample holds a few counts of this clone. This chain links TRBV6-6 with TRBJ2-4; 9 bases align to TRBD2. Germline values: CDR1 MNHNY, CDR2 SVGAGI (reference sequence). The trim removed 4 bases at V and 6 bases at J, leaving 10 bases unmatched. The CDR3 runs 16 residues. The CDR3, as DNA: TGTGCCAGCAGTTCCCCGGGACTAGCTGGGGTAAACATTCAGTACTTC. It codes for CASSSPGLAGVNIQYF.

The chain links TRBV5-1 to TRBJ2-7; the D is unclear. The germline V gene has CDR1 SGHRS and CDR2 YFSETQ. Trimming cost V 0 bases and J 0 bases, with 7 bases left between them. The CDR3 extends over 14 amino acids. CDR3 DNA: TGCGCCAGCAGCTTGGAAGGGTTCTCCTACGAGCAGTACTTC. It yields the protein CASSLEGFSYEQYF.

This clone was seen a few times. The V gene is TRBV19, the J gene TRBJ1-5; D perhaps matches TRBD1 (6 bases). Germline lookup yields CDR1 LNHDA and CDR2 SQIVND (reference sequence). This CDR3 region has 14 residues. V lost 3 bases and J lost 1, with 7 bases in between. Here the CDR3 reads CASSIQGSNQPQHF. The CDR3 nucleotides read TGTGCCAGTAGTATCCAGGGGAGCAATCAGCCCCAGCATTTT. Combining the CDR3 with reference TRBV19 and TRBJ1-5 gives the whole variable domain DGGITQSPKYLFRKEGQNVTLSCEQNLNHDAMYWYRQDPGQGLRLIYYSQIVNDFQKGDIAEGYSVSREKKESFPLTVTSAQKNPTAFYLCASSIQGSNQPQHFGDGTRLSIL.

This sequence joins TRBV18 and TRBJ1-1; possibly TRBD1 for D (6 bases). The CDR3 is made up of 13 amino acids. Trimming removed 4 bases from V and 5 bases from J, with 11 bases in between. Germline V lookup: CDR1 KGHSH, CDR2 LQKENI. The CDR3 region is CASSQEGGTEAFF. In DNA, the CDR3 is TGTGCCAGCTCACAGGAGGGGGGGACTGAAGCTTTCTTT. The full variable domain, rest sourced from reference TRBV18 and TRBJ1-1, is NAGVMQNPRHLVRRRGQEARLRCSPMKGHSHVYWYRQLPEEGLKFMVYLQKENIIDESGMPKERFSAEFPKEGPSILRIQQVVRGDSAAYFCASSQEGGTEAFFGQGTRLTVV.

The rearrangement links TRBV21-1 to TRBJ2-5; TRBD1 reflects the table's D call only, with no check against the DNA. TRBV21-1 is shown as a pseudogene. The length of the CDR3 is 15 residues. CDR3: CASSKGAGQLETQYF. The CDR3 DNA sequence: TGTGCCAGCAGCAAAGGGGCGGGACAGCTGGAGACCCAGTACTTC.

This chain links TRBV5-1 with TRBJ2-1; 7 bases are shared with TRBD1. The germline V gene encodes CDR1 SGHRS and CDR2 YFSETQ. Trimming cost V 4 bases and J 3 bases; bases outside gene matches: 1. CDR3 length: 13 residues. As DNA, the CDR3 is TGCGCCAGCAGCCGGGACAGCTACAATGAGCAGTTCTTC. Amino acids: CASSRDSYNEQFF. Looking up the rest from reference TRBV5-1 and TRBJ2-1 gives the full variable domain: KAGVTQTPRYLIKTRGQQVTLSCSPISGHRSVSWYQQTPGQGLQFLFEYFSETQRNKGNFPGRFSGRQFSNSRSEMNVSTLELGDSALYLCASSRDSYNEQFFGPGTRLTVL.

The chain joins TRBV20-1 to TRBJ2-7; either TRBD1 or TRBD2 may supply D (5 bases each). The CDR3 consists of 10 residues. V lost 6 bases, J lost 7 bases, and 10 bases lay in between. CDR1 is DFQATT, CDR2 SNEGSKA, per germline (reference sequence). The DNA of the CDR3 is TGCAGTGCAGGGACGCTGGAGCAGTACTTC. It translates to CSAGTLEQYF.

The chain joins TRBV5-1 to TRBJ2-3; 11 nucleotides line up with TRBD2. Trimming at V came to 1 base and at J to 2 bases, leaving 3 bases not matched to a gene. The CDR3 is 16 amino acids. Looked up from germline, CDR1 is SGHRS and CDR2 is YFSETQ. CDR3: CASSLLLAGATDTQYF. The CDR3 DNA follows: TGCGCCAGCAGCTTGTTACTAGCGGGAGCCACAGATACGCAGTATTTT.

This chain connects TRBV6-1 to TRBJ1-5; no clear D. This CDR3 has 13 amino acids. V lost 5 bases and J 5 bases, leaving 10 bases between the germline ends. Germline-derived CDR1 and CDR2 are MNHNS and SASEGT. The CDR3 sequence: CASSPYYDQPQHF. In nucleotides, the CDR3 is TGTGCCAGCAGTCCATACTATGATCAGCCCCAGCATTTT.

This chain connects TRBV9 to TRBJ2-7; the match to TRBD1 covers 7 bases. Germline V lookup: CDR1 SGDLS, CDR2 YYNGEE. The CDR3 is 15 residues long. V lost 4 bases and J lost 0; bases outside the gene matches: 7. In DNA form, the CDR3 reads TGTGCCAGCAGCCCGAGGACAGGAAGCTCCTACGAGCAGTACTTC. The encoded protein is CASSPRTGSSYEQYF.

J is TRBJ1-3 and V is TRBV30; TRBD1 matches 9 bases. The CDR3 loop spans 14 amino acids. V trimming: 3 bases; J trimming: 2 bases; junction bases outside the gene matches: 2. Looked up from germline, CDR1 is GTSNPN and CDR2 is SVGIG (reference sequence). CDR3 bases: TGTGCCTGGAGAGACAGGGGGACTGGAAACACCATATATTTT. Amino acids: CAWRDRGTGNTIYF.